A selection of T cell receptor beta chains follows, all from one sample in a study of blood T cell repertoires in COVID-19. Some clones are missing from TCRdb's copy, which holds only in-frame ones; the method was immunoSEQ multiplex PCR. The sample includes about 280,000 clones, 85% of them seen just once. Material for sequencing was PBMCs or T cells enriched from blood (not recorded which). The origin of the receptors is a woman in her forties or fifties who had recovered from COVID-19. CDR3s include the opening cysteine and the closing phenylalanine or tryptophan. The D gene is left open where the match is weak.

>TRBJ1-1|.|TRBV30
CAWSRQLLEAFF
>TRBJ1-6|.|TRBV3-1/TRBV3-2
CASSQWGVNSPLHF
>TRBJ1-2|.|TRBV28
CASSLQGGYGYTF
>TRBJ1-6|TRBD1|TRBV18
CASSRGQAGTVDSPLHF
>TRBJ1-6|.|TRBV7-9
CASSLGQNRSPLHF
>TRBJ1-1|.|TRBV10-1
CASSMDSQVHEAFF
>TRBJ1-4|.|TRBV28
CASSLGQAEKLFF
>TRBJ2-7|TRBD1|TRBV19
CASSIGTGRNEQYF
>TRBJ2-2|.|TRBV2
CASSEMWEGGWRTEELFF
>TRBJ1-3|.|TRBV4-1
CASSQVQGMSGNTIYF